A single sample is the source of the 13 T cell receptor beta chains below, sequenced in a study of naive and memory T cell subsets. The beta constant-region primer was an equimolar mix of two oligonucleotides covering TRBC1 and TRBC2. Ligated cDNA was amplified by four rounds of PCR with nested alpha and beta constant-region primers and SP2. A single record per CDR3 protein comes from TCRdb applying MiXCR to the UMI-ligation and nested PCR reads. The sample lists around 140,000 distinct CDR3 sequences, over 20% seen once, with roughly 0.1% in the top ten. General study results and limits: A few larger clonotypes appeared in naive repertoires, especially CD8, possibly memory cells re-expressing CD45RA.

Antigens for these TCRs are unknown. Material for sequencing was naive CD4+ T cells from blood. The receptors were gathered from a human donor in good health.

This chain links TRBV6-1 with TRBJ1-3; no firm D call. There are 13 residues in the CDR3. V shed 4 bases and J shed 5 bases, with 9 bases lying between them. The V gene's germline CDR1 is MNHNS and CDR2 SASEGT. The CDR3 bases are TGTGCCAGCAGTGTGGGCAGAAGAAACACCATATATTTT. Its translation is CASSVGRRNTIYF.

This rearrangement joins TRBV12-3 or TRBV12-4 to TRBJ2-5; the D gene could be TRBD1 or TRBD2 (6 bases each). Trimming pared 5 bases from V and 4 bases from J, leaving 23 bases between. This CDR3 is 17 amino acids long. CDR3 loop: CASSTTPGRGAGETQYF. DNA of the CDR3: TGTGCCAGCAGTACCACCCCTGGCAGGGGAGCGGGAGAGACCCAGTACTTC.

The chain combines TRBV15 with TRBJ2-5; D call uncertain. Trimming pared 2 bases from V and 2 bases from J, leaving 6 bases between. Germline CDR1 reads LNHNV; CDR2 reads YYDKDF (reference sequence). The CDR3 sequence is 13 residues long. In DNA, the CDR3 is TGTGCCACCAGCAGACCTCTTCAAGAGACCCAGTACTTC. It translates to CATSRPLQETQYF.

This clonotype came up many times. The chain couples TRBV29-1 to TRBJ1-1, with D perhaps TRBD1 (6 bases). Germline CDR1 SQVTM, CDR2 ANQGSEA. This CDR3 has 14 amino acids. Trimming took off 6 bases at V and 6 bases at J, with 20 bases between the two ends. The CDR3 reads CSVGTPQGLPEAFF. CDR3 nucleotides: TGCAGCGTGGGCACCCCACAGGGTCTCCCTGAAGCTTTCTTT.

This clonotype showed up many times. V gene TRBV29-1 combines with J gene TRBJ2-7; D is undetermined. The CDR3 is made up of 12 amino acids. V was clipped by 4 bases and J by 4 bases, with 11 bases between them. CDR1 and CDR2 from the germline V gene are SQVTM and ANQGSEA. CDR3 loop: CSVGNSLYEQYF. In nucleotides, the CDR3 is TGCAGCGTTGGCAACAGCCTTTACGAGCAGTACTTC.

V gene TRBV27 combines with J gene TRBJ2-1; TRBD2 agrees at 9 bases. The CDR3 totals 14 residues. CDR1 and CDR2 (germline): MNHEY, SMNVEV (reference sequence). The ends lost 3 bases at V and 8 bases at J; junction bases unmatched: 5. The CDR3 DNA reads TGTGCCAGCAGTTTTAGCGGGAGATCCCATGAGCAGTTCTTC. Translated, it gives CASSFSGRSHEQFF.

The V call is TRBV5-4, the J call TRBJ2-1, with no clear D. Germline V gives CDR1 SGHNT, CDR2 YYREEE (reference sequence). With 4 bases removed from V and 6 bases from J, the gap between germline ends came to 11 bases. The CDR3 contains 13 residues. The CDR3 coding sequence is TGTGCCAGCAGCCTCGGACGGGCCAATGAGCAGTTCTTC. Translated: CASSLGRANEQFF.

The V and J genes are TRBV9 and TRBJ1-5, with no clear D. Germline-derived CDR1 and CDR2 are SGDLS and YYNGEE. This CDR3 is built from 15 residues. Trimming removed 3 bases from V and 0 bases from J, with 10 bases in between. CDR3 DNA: TGTGCCAGCAGCGACGACGGTTATAGCAATCAGCCCCAGCATTTT. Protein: CASSDDGYSNQPQHF. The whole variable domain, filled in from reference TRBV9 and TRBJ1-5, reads DSGVTQTPKHLITATGQRVTLRCSPRSGDLSVYWYQQSLDQGLQFLIQYYNGEERAKGNILERFSAQQFPDLHSELNLSSLELGDSALYFCASSDDGYSNQPQHFGDGTRLSIL.

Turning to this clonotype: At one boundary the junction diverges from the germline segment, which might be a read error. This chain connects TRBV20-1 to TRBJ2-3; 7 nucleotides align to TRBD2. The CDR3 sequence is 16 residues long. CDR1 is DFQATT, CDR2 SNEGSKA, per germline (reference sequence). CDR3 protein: CSARDSLAASTDTPYF. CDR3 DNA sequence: TGCAGTGCTAGAGATAGCCTAGCGGCGAGCACAGATACGCCGTATTTT.

CDR3 loop: CASAGSYEQYF. The CDR3 nucleotides are TGTGCCAGCGCAGGTTCGTACGAGCAGTACTTC. This chain uses TRBV28 with TRBJ2-7; D gene uncertain. CDR3 length: 11 residues. V was trimmed by 8 bases and J by 4 bases, leaving 9 bases between them. Germline V gene sequence: CDR1 MDHEN, CDR2 SYDVKM.

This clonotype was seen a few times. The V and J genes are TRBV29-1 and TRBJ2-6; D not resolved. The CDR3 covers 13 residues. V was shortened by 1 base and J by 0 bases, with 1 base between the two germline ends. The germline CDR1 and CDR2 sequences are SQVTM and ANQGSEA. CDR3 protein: CSVEASGANVLTF. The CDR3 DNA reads TGCAGCGTTGAAGCCTCTGGGGCCAACGTCCTGACTTTC.

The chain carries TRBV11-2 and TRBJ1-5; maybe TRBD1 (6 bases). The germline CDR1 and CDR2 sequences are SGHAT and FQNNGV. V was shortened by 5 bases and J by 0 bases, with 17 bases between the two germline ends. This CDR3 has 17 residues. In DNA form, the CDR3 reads TGTGCCAGCAGCCATGGGTGGACAGCGAATAGCAATCAGCCCCAGCATTTT. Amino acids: CASSHGWTANSNQPQHF.

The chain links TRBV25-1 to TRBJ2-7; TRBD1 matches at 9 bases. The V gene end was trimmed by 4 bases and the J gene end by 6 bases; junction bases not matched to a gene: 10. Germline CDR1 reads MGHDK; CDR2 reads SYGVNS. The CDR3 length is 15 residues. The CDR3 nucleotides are TGTGCCAGCAGTGGGGCTGGGACAGGGTTCTCCGAGCAGTACTTC. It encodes CASSGAGTGFSEQYF.